These T cell receptor beta chains were read from a single sample in a study of shared clonotypes between healthy human individuals. The repertoire was sequenced with immunoSEQ multiplex PCR; TCRdb's copy has only in-frame clones and lacks some. The sample contains over a million clones, around 76% of which appear only once. The material sequenced was memory CD4+ T cells sorted from blood. Every receptor here comes from a man aged 18 to 29 in good health. CDR3s leave out the opening cysteine and the closing phenylalanine or tryptophan. Rows give clone size only sometimes, using once, few, many, or a class for an expanded clone.

clone size	V gene	J gene	CDR3 protein
NA	TRBV10-2	TRBJ2-6	ATSGRSGANVLT
NA	TRBV5-1	TRBJ2-2	ASSLEALNTGELF
NA	TRBV30	TRBJ1-6	AWSAPGPKYSPLH
NA	TRBV5-4	TRBJ1-6	ASSLVGVLGSPLH
NA	TRBV4-3	TRBJ1-6	ASSLGTGLNSPLH
NA	TRBV5-6	TRBJ2-7	ASSGQRYSYEQY
NA	TRBV28	TRBJ2-6	ASSLPRVISGANVLT
NA	TRBV5-1	TRBJ2-7	ASNSGNTDEQY
few	TRBV5-6	TRBJ1-3	ASSLLDFSGNTIY
NA	TRBV2	TRBJ1-6	ASSERQKDNSPLH
NA	TRBV6-1	TRBJ2-7	ASSDYYAYEQY
few	TRBV21-1	TRBJ1-2	ASSSPGTGLLYGYT
NA	TRBV6-1	TRBJ1-1	ASSESSQNTEAF
NA	TRBV4-3	TRBJ1-6	ASSQERGRISPLH
once	TRBV4-3	TRBJ2-2	ASSPIRQGAQTGELF
NA	TRBV2	TRBJ2-7	ASSTSGYEQY
few	TRBV6-5	TRBJ1-4	ASSYEGAVREKLF
once	TRBV4-2	TRBJ2-7	ASSQDGGPGYEQY
once	TRBV30	TRBJ2-3	AWNREGRTDTQY
NA	TRBV10-3	TRBJ2-5	AISDASGGPQETQY
once	TRBV5-1	TRBJ1-4	ASSWGVGVTNEKLF
few	TRBV19	TRBJ1-1	ASSVGQGGTEAF
NA	TRBV6-6	TRBJ1-5	ASSYANQPQH
NA	TRBV10-3	TRBJ2-7	AITPGQPYEQY
NA	TRBV2	TRBJ2-5	ASQDSSVQETQY
NA	TRBV30	TRBJ1-1	ACKVGTEAF
NA	TRBV21-1	TRBJ2-7	ASSKEQSLTDTFERGGLYEQY
NA	TRBV19	TRBJ1-1	ASSRTSGYTEAF
NA	TRBV6-6	NA	ASSSVGGSSEQY